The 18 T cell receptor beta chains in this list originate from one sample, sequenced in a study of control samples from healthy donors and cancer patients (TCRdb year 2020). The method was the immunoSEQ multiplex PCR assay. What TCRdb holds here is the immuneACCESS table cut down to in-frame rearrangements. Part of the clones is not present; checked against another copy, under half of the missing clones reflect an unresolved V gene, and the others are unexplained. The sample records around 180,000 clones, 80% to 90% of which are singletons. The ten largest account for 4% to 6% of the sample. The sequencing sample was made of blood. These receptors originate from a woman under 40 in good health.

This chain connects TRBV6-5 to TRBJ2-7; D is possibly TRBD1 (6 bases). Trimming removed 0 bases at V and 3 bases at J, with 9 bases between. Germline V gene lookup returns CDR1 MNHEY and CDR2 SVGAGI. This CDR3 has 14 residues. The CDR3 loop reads CASSYSGHFYEQYF. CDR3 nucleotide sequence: TGTGCCAGCAGTTACTCGGGACATTTCTACGAGCAGTACTTC.

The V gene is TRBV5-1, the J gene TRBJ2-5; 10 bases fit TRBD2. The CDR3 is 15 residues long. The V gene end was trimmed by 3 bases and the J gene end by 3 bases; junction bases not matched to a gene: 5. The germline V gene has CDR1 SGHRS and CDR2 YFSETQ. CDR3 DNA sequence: TGCGCCAGCAGCTCCGTAGCGGGGGGTAAAGAGACCCAGTACTTC. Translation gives CASSSVAGGKETQYF.

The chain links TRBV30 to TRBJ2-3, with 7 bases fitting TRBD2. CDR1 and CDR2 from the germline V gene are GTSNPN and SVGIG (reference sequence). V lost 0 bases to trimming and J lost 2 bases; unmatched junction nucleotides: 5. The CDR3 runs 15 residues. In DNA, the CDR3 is TGTGCCTGGAGTGTGGGCGGGGGATTCACAGATACGCAGTATTTT. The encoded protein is CAWSVGGGFTDTQYF.

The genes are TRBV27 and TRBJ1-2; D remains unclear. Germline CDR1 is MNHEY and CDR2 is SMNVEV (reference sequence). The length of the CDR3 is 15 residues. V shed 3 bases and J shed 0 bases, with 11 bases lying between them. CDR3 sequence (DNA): TGTGCCAGCAGTTTGTCCCTTCTAGCTAACTATGGCTACACCTTC. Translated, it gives CASSLSLLANYGYTF.

The CDR3 DNA follows: TGTGCCAGCAGTTACTCCTCGGCGGGGGCCAACGTCCTGACTTTC. Translating it yields CASSYSSAGANVLTF. This sequence joins TRBV6-6 and TRBJ2-6; D is ambiguous. Germline loops: CDR1 MNHNY, CDR2 SVGAGI (reference sequence). The CDR3 length is 15 residues. Trimming left V 0 bases short and J 4 bases short, with 7 bases between.

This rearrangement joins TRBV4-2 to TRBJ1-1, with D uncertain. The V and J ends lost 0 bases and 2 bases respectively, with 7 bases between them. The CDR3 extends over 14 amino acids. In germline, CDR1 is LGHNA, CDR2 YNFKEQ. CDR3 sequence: CASSQDSGNTEAFF. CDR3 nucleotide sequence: TGTGCCAGCAGCCAAGATTCGGGAAACACTGAAGCTTTCTTT.

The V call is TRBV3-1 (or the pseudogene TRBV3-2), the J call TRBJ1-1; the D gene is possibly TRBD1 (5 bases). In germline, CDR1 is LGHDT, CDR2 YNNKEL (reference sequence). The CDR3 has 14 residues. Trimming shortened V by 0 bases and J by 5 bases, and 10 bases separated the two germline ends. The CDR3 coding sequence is TGTGCCAGCAGCCAAGATTGGGGGATTACTGAAGCTTTCTTT. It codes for CASSQDWGITEAFF.

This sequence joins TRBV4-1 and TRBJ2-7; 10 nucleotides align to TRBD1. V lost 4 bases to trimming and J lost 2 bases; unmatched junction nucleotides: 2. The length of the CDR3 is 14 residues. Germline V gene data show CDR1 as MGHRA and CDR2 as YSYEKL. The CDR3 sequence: CASSRGQGAYEQYF. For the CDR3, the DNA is TGCGCCAGCAGCCGTGGACAGGGGGCCTACGAGCAGTACTTC.

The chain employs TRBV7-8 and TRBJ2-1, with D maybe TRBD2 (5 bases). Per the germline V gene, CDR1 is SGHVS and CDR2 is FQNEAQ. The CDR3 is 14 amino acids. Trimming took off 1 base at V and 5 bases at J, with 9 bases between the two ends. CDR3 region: CASSLVVTNNEQFF. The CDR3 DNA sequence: TGTGCCAGCAGCTTAGTAGTGACTAACAATGAGCAGTTCTTC. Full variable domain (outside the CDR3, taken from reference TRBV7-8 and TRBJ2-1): GAGVSQSPRYKVAKRGQDVALRCDPISGHVSLFWYQQALGQGPEFLTYFQNEAQLDKSGLPSDRFFAERPEGSVSTLKIQRTQQEDSAVYLCASSLVVTNNEQFFGPGTRLTVL.

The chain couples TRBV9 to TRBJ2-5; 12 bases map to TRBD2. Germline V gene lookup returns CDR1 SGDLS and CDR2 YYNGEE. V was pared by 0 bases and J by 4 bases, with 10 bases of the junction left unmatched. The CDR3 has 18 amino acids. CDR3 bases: TGTGCCAGCAGCGTAGGTCTAGCGGGGGGGCCACGTGGAGAGACCCAGTACTTC. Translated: CASSVGLAGGPRGETQYF.

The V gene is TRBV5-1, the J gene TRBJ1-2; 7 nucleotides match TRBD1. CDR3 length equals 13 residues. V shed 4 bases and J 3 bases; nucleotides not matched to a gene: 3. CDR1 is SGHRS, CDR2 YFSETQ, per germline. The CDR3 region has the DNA TGCGCCAGCAGCCCGGGACAGTACTATGGCTACACCTTC. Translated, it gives CASSPGQYYGYTF. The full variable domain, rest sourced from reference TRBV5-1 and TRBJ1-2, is KAGVTQTPRYLIKTRGQQVTLSCSPISGHRSVSWYQQTPGQGLQFLFEYFSETQRNKGNFPGRFSGRQFSNSRSEMNVSTLELGDSALYLCASSPGQYYGYTFGSGTRLTVV.

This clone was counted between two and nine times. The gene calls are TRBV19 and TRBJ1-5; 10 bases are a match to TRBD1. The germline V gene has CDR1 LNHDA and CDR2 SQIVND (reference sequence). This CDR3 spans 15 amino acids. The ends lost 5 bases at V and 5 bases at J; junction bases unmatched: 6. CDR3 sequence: CASSPKGQGHQPQHF. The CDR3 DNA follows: TGTGCCAGTAGTCCGAAGGGACAGGGGCATCAGCCCCAGCATTTT.

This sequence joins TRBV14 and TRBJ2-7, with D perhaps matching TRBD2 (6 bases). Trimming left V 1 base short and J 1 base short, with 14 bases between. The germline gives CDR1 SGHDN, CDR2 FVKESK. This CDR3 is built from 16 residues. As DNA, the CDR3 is TGTGCCAGCAGCCAAGGGGGTAGACGGGAGTCCTACGAGCAGTACTTC. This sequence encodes CASSQGGRRESYEQYF. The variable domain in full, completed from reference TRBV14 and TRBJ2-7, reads EAGVTQFPSHSVIEKGQTVTLRCDPISGHDNLYWYRRVMGKEIKFLLHFVKESKQDESGMPNNRFLAERTGGTYSTLKVQPAELEDSGVYFCASSQGGRRESYEQYFGPGTRLTVT.

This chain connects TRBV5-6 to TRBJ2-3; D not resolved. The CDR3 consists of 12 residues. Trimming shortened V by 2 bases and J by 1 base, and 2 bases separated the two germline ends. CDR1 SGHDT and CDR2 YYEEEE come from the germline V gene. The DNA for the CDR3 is TGTGCCAGCAGCTTCGGCACAGATACGCAGTATTTT. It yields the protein CASSFGTDTQYF.

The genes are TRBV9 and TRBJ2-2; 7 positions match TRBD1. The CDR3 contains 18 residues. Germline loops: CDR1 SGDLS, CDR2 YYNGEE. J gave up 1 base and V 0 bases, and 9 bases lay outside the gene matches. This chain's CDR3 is CASSVVGGPAMNTGELFF. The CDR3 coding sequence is TGTGCCAGCAGCGTAGTAGGGGGCCCTGCCATGAACACCGGGGAGCTGTTTTTT.

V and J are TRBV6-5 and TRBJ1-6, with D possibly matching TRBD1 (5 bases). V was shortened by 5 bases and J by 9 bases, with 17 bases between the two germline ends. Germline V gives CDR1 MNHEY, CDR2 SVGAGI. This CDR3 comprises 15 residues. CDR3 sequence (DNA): TGTGCCAGCAGTAAGGGACCCGGGGGTGGTTCACCCCTCCACTTT. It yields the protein CASSKGPGGGSPLHF.

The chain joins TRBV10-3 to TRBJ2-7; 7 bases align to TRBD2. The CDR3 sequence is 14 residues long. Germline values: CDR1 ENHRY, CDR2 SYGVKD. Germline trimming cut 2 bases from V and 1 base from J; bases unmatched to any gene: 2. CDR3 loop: CAISEERGSYEQYF. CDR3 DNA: TGTGCCATCAGTGAGGAGCGGGGTTCCTACGAGCAGTACTTC.

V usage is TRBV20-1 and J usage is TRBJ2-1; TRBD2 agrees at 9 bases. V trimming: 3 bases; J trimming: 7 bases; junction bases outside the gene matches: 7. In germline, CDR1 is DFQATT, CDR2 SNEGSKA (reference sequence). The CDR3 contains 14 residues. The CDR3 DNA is TGCAGTGCTAGTTACCGGACTAGCGTAAATGAGCAGTTCTTC. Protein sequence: CSASYRTSVNEQFF.